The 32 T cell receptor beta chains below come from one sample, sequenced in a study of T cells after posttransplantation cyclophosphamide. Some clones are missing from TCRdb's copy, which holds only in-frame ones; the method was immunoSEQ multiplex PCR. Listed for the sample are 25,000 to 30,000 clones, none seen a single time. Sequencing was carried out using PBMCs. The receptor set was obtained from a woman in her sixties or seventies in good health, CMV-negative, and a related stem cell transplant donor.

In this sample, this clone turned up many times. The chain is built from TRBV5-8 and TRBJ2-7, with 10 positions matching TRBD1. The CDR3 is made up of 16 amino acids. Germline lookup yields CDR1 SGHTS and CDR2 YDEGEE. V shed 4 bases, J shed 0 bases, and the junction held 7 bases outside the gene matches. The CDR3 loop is CASSPGTGAISYEQYF. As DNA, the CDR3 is TGTGCCAGCAGCCCGGGGACAGGGGCGATCTCCTACGAGCAGTACTTC.

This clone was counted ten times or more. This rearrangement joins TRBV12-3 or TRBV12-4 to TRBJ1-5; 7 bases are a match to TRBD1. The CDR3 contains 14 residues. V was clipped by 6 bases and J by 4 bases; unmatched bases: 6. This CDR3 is CASSPTGANQPQHF. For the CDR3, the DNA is TGTGCCAGCAGCCCCACAGGGGCGAATCAGCCCCAGCATTTT.

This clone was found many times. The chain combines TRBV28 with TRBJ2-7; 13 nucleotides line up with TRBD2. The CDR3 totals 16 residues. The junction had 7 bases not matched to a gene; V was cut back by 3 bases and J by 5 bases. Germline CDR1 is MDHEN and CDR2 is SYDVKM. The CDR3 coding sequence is TGTGCCAGCAGTTTCCTAACTAGCGGGGGGGTCCACGAGCAGTACTTC. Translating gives CASSFLTSGGVHEQYF.

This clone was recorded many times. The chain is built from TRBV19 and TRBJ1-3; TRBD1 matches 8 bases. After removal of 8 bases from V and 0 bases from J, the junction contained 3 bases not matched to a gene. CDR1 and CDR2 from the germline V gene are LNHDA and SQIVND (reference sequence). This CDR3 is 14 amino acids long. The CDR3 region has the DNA TGTGCCAGTCGGGACAGGTACTCTGGAAACACCATATATTTT. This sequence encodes CASRDRYSGNTIYF. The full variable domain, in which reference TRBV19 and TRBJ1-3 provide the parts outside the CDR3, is DGGITQSPKYLFRKEGQNVTLSCEQNLNHDAMYWYRQDPGQGLRLIYYSQIVNDFQKGDIAEGYSVSREKKESFPLTVTSAQKNPTAFYLCASRDRYSGNTIYFGEGSWLTVV.

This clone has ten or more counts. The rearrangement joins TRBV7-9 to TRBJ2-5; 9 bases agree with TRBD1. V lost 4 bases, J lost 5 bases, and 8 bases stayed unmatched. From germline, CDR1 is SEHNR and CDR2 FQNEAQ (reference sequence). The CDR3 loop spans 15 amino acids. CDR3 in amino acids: CASSYRGLNGETQYF. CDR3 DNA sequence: TGTGCCAGCAGCTACAGGGGGCTCAACGGGGAGACCCAGTACTTC.

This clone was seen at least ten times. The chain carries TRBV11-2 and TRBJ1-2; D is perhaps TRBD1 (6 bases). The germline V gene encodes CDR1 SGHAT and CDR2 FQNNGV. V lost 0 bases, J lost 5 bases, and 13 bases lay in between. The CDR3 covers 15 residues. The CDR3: CASSLDPTGYYGYTF. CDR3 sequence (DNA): TGTGCCAGCAGCTTAGATCCCACAGGGTATTATGGCTACACCTTC.

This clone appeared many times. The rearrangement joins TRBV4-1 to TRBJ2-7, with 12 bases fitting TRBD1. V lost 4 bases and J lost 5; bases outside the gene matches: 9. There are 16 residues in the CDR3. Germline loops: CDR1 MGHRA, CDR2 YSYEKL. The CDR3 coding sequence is TGCGCCAGCAGCCCAGCGCCGGGACAGGGGGCACACGAGCAGTACTTC. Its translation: CASSPAPGQGAHEQYF.

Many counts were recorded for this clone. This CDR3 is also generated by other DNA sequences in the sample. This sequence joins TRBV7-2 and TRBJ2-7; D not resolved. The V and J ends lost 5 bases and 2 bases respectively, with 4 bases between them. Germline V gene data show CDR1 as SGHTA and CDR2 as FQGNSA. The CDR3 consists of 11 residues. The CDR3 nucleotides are TGTGCCAGCAGCCCTGCCTACGAGCAGTACTTC. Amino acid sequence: CASSPAYEQYF.

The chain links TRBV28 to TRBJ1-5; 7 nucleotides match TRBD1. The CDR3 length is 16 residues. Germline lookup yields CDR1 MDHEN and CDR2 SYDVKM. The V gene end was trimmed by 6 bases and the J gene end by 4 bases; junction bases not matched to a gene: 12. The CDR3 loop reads CASRSLGGSWNQPQHF. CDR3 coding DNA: TGTGCCAGCAGATCCCTAGGGGGCTCTTGGAATCAGCCCCAGCATTTT. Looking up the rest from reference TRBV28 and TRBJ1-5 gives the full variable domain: DVKVTQSSRYLVKRTGEKVFLECVQDMDHENMFWYRQDPGLGLRLIYFSYDVKMKEKGDIPEGYSVSREKKERFSLILESASTNQTSMYLCASRSLGGSWNQPQHFGDGTRLSIL.

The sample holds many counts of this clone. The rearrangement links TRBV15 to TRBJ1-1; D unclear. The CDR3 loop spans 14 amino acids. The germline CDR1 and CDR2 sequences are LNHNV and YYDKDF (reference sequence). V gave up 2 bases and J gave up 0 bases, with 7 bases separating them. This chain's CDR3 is CATSRQYLNTEAFF. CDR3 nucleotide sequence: TGTGCCACCAGCAGACAGTACCTGAACACTGAAGCTTTCTTT.

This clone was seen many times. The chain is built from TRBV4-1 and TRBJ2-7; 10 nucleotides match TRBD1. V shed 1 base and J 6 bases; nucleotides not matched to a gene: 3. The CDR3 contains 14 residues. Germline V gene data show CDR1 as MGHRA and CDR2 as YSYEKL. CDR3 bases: TGCGCCAGCAGCCAAGCTGGGACAGGGGTCGAGCAGTACTTC. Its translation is CASSQAGTGVEQYF.

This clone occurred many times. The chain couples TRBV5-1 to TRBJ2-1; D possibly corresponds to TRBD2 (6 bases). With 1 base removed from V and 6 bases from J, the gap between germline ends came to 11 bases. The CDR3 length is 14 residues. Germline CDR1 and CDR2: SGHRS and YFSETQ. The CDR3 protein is CASSLNRGSNEQFF. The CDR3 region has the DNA TGCGCCAGCAGCTTGAACCGGGGGTCCAATGAGCAGTTCTTC.

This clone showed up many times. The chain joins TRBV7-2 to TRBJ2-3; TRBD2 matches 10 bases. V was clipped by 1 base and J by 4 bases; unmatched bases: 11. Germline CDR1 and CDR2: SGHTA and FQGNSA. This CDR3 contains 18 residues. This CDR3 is CASSLDKRGGRMADTQYF. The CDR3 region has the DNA TGTGCCAGCAGCTTAGATAAGCGGGGGGGCCGTATGGCAGATACGCAGTATTTT.

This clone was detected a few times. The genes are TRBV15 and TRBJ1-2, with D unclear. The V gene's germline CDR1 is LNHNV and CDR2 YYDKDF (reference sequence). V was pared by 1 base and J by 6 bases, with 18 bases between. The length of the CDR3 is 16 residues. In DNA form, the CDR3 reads TGTGCCACCAGCAGAGGCGAGGCCCGAAGGGCTAATGGCTACACCTTC. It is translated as CATSRGEARRANGYTF.

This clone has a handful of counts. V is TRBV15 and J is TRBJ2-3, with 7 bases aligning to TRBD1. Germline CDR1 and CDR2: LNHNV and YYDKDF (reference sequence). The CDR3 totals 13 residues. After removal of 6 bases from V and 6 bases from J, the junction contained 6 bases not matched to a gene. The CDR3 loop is CATRTGTVDTQYF. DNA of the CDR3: TGTGCCACCAGGACAGGGACGGTGGATACGCAGTATTTT.

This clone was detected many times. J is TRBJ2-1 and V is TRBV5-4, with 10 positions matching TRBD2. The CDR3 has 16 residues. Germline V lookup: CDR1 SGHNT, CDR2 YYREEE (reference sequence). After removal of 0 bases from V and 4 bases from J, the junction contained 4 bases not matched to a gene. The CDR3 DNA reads TGTGCCAGCAGCTTGGCCGGGACTAGCGATTACAATGAGCAGTTCTTC. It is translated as CASSLAGTSDYNEQFF.

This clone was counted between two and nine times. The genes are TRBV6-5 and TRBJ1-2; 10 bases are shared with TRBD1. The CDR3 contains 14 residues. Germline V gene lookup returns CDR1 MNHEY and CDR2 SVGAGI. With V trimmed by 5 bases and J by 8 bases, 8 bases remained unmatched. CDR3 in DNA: TGTGCCAGCAGTAATTCCGGGACAGGGGTAGGCTACACCTTC. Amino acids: CASSNSGTGVGYTF.

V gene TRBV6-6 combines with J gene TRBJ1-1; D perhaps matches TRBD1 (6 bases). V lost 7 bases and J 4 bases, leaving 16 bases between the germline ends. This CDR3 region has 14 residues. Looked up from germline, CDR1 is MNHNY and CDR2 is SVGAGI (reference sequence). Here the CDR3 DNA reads TGTGCCAGCACTTCGGGACAACGAACCACTGAAGCTTTCTTT. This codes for CASTSGQRTTEAFF.

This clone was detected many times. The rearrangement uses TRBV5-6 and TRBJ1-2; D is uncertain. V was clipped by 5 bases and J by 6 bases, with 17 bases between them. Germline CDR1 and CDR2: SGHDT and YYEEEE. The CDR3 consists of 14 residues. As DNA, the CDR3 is TGTGCCAGCAGAACAGCGGGGATATATGATGGCTACACCTTC. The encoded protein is CASRTAGIYDGYTF.

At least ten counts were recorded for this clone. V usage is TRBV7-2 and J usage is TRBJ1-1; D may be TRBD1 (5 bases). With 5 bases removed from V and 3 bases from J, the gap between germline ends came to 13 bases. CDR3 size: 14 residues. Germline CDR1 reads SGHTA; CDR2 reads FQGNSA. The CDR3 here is CASSRGEADTEAFF. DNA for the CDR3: TGTGCCAGCAGCCGGGGGGAGGCCGACACTGAAGCTTTCTTT. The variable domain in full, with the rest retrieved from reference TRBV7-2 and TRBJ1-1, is GAGVSQSPSNKVTEKGKDVELRCDPISGHTALYWYRQSLGQGLEFLIYFQGNSAPDKSGLPSDRFSAERTGGSVSTLTIQRTQQEDSAVYLCASSRGEADTEAFFGQGTRLTVV.

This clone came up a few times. CDR3: CASSDRDRGKGNEAFF. The CDR3 bases are TGCGCCAGCAGCGACCGGGACAGGGGCAAGGGTAATGAAGCTTTCTTT. V and J are TRBV5-1 and TRBJ1-1; TRBD1 matches 10 bases. CDR1 is SGHRS, CDR2 YFSETQ, per germline. This CDR3 has 16 amino acids. V trimming: 4 bases; J trimming: 7 bases; junction bases outside the gene matches: 13.

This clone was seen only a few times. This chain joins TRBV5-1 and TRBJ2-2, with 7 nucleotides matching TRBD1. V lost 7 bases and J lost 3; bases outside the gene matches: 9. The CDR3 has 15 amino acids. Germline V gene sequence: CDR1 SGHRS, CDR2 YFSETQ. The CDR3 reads CASDPGQADTGELFF. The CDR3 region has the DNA TGCGCCAGCGACCCTGGACAGGCTGACACCGGGGAGCTGTTTTTT. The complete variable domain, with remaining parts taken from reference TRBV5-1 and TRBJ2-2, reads KAGVTQTPRYLIKTRGQQVTLSCSPISGHRSVSWYQQTPGQGLQFLFEYFSETQRNKGNFPGRFSGRQFSNSRSEMNVSTLELGDSALYLCASDPGQADTGELFFGEGSRLTVL.

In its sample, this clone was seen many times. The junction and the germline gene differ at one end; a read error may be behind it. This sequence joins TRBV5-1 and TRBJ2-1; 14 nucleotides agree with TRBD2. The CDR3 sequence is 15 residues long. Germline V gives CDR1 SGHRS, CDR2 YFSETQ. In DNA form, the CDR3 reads TGCGCCAGCACCTTGGGGGGACTAGCGGGAGCTGAGCAGTTCTTC. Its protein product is CASTLGGLAGAEQFF.

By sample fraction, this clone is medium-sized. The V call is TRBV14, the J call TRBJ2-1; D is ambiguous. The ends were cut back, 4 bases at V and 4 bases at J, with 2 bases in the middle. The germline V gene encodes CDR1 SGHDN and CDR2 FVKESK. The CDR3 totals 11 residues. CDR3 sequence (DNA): TGTGCCAGCAGCCTATACAATGAGCAGTTCTTC. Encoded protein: CASSLYNEQFF.

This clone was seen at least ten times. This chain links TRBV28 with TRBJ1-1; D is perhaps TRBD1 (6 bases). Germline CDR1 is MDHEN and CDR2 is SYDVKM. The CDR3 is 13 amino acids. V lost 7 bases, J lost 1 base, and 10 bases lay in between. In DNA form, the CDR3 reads TGTGCCAGCACACTGACAGGGAACACTGAAGCTTTCTTT. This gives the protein CASTLTGNTEAFF.

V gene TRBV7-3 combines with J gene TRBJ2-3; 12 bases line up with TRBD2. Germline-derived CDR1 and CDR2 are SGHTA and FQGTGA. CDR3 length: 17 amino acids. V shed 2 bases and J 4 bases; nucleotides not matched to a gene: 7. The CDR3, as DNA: TGTGCCAGCAGCTTACTTCCTAGCGGGAGGGCTTCAGATACGCAGTATTTT. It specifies CASSLLPSGRASDTQYF. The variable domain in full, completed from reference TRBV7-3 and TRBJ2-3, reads GAGVSQTPSNKVTEKGKYVELRCDPISGHTALYWYRQSLGQGPEFLIYFQGTGAADDSGLPNDRFFAVRPEGSVSTLKIQRTERGDSAVYLCASSLLPSGRASDTQYFGPGTRLTVL.

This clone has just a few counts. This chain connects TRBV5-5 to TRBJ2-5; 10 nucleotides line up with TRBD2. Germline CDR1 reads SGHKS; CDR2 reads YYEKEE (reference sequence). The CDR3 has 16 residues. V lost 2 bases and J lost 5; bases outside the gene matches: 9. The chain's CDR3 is CASSFPTSGKGETQYF. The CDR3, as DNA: TGTGCCAGCAGCTTCCCCACTAGCGGGAAGGGGGAGACCCAGTACTTC.

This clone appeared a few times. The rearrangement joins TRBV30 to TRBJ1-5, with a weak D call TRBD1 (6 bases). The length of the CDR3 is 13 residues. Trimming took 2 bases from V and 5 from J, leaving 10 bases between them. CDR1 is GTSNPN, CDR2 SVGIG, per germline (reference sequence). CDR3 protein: CAWSTGFDQPQHF. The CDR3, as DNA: TGTGCCTGGAGTACAGGGTTTGATCAGCCCCAGCATTTT. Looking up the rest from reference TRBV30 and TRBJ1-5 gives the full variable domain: SQTIHQWPATLVQPVGSPLSLECTVEGTSNPNLYWYRQAAGRGLQLLFYSVGIGQISSEVPQNLSASRPQDRQFILSSKKLLLSDSGFYLCAWSTGFDQPQHFGDGTRLSIL.

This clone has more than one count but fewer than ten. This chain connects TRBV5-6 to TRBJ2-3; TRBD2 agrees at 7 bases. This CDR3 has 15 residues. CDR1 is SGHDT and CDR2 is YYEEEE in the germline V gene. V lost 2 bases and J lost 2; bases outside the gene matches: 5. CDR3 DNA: TGTGCCAGCAGCTTAGGCGGGGGATTCACAGATACGCAGTATTTT. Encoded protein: CASSLGGGFTDTQYF.

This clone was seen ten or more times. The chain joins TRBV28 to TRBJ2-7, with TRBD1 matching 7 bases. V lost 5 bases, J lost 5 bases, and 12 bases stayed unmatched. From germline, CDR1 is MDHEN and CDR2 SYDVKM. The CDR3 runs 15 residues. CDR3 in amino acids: CASSPAGTANHEQYF. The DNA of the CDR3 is TGTGCCAGCAGTCCCGCCGGGACAGCTAACCACGAGCAGTACTTC.

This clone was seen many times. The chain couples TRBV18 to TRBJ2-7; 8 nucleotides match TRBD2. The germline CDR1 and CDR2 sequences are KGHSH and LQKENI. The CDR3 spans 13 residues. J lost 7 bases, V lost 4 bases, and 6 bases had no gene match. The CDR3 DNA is TGTGCCAGCTCACAGGGACTAGAAAAGGAGCAGTACTTC. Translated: CASSQGLEKEQYF.

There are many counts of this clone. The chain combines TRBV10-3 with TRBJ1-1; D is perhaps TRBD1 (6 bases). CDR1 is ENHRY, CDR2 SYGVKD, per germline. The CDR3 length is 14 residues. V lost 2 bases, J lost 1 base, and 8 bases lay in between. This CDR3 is CAISETGRNTEAFF. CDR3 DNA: TGTGCCATCAGTGAGACAGGGCGGAACACTGAAGCTTTCTTT.